Presented here are 7 T cell receptor beta chains from one specimen sequenced in a study of cytomegalovirus exposure and HLA in healthy donors. TCRdb's copy holds only in-frame clones and misses some; the assay was immunoSEQ multiplex PCR. The table lists roughly 300,000 clones, roughly 88% of them singletons. Sequenced sample: PBMCs. Receptors originate from a woman under 30 in good health and CMV-seronegative.

The chain links TRBV9 to TRBJ2-7, with D possibly TRBD2 on 5 matching bases. The V and J ends lost 0 bases and 7 bases respectively, with 17 bases between them. CDR1 and CDR2 (germline): SGDLS, YYNGEE. The CDR3 is made up of 15 amino acids. CDR3 coding DNA: TGTGCCAGCAGCGTAGCGGGGAACTCCAACGGGGAGCAGTACTTC. Protein: CASSVAGNSNGEQYF.

This clone has just a few counts. This chain uses TRBV20-1 with TRBJ2-7; TRBD2 is a possible D gene (6 bases). Looked up from germline, CDR1 is DFQATT and CDR2 is SNEGSKA (reference sequence). The CDR3 is made up of 11 amino acids. Trimming pared 7 bases from V and 0 bases from J, leaving 7 bases between. The CDR3 loop reads CSGSGSYEQYF. The CDR3 DNA sequence: TGCAGTGGTAGCGGCTCCTACGAGCAGTACTTC.

The genes are TRBV19 and TRBJ2-3, with a possible D match to TRBD1 (5 bases). V was pared by 2 bases and J by 0 bases, with 12 bases between. CDR1 LNHDA and CDR2 SQIVND come from the germline V gene (reference sequence). The length of the CDR3 is 16 residues. The DNA of the CDR3 is TGTGCCAGTAGTATACGAGGTCAGGGCAGCACAGATACGCAGTATTTT. It is translated as CASSIRGQGSTDTQYF.

The V call is TRBV4-2, the J call TRBJ2-7; no clear D. Germline loops: CDR1 LGHNA, CDR2 YNFKEQ. CDR3 length equals 14 residues. Trimming left V 1 base short and J 2 bases short, with 9 bases between. CDR3: CASSQGEETYEQYF. The DNA for the CDR3 is TGTGCCAGCAGCCAAGGTGAAGAGACCTACGAGCAGTACTTC.

The genes are TRBV7-3 and TRBJ2-7; D is possibly TRBD1 (6 bases). The V gene's germline CDR1 is SGHTA and CDR2 FQGTGA. The CDR3 covers 15 residues. V shed 7 bases and J shed 2 bases, with 18 bases lying between them. The CDR3 nucleotides read TGTGCCAGCACCTACCCACCAACAGGGACCTACGAGCAGTACTTC. Its protein is CASTYPPTGTYEQYF.

As concerns this clone: The germline gene is not matched at one end of the junction; a read error may be the cause. This chain uses TRBV7-7 with TRBJ2-5; 8 nucleotides line up with TRBD1. The germline CDR1 and CDR2 sequences are SSHAT and FNYEAQ (reference sequence). There are 14 residues in the CDR3. The CDR3 bases are TGTGCTAGCAGCTTTAACAGGGGGGATGAGACCCAGTACTTC. It yields the protein CASSFNRGDETQYF.

This clone has a handful of counts. The chain joins TRBV6-1 to TRBJ1-4; D not certain. The germline V and J ends were trimmed by 7 bases and 4 bases, with 13 bases remaining between them. Germline V gene data show CDR1 as MNHNS and CDR2 as SASEGT. The CDR3 runs to 14 residues. This CDR3 is CASTEGWSNEKLFF. As DNA, the CDR3 is TGTGCCAGCACAGAAGGATGGAGTAATGAAAAACTGTTTTTT.